The present T cell receptor beta chain was sequenced within a study of cytomegalovirus exposure and HLA in healthy donors. The CDR3 totals 15 residues. Per germline, CDR1 SGHRS and CDR2 YFSETQ. Unmatched junction bases numbered 3, after V lost 3 bases and J lost 2 bases. This PCR relied on a set of 60 Vbeta primers and 13 Jbeta primers. Profiled with immunoSEQ multiplex PCR; TCRdb holds only in-frame clones, not every one. The profile shows 150,000 to 200,000 clones, approximately 80% of them singletons. The V and J genes are TRBV5-1 and TRBJ2-2, with TRBD1 identical over 8 bases. This sequence was found in a woman in her forties or fifties in good health and CMV-seronegative. The sequenced material came from PBMCs. In DNA, the CDR3 is TGCGCCAGCAGCTCGACAGGGGCTAACACCGGGGAGCTGTTTTTT. Amino acids: CASSSTGANTGELFF.